The 18 T cell receptor beta chains below were found in one sample sequenced in a study of STAT5B mutations in CD4+ large granular lymphocyte leukemia. The data were produced by immunoSEQ multiplex PCR, yet TCRdb's version contains in-frame clones alone and is incomplete. The table shows fewer than 40,000 clones, with 76% occurring only once. Sequenced material: CD4+ T cells from blood buffy coats. The receptors originated from a human donor in good health.

In the case of this clone: This probably arose from a read error, given a far larger clone one base away. The chain has TRBV5-4 and TRBJ1-1; tentatively, D is TRBD1 (5 bases). Per germline, CDR1 SGHNT and CDR2 YYREEE (reference sequence). Trimming left V 0 bases short and J 3 bases short, with 15 bases between. The CDR3 totals 16 residues. In nucleotides, the CDR3 is TGTGCCAGCAGCTTGGGCCATGGGGGAGGGGACACTGAAGCTTTCTTT. Protein: CASSLGHGGGDTEAFF.

The V gene is TRBV2, the J gene TRBJ2-7; the D is unclear. The CDR3 runs to 11 residues. Germline CDR1 reads SNHLY; CDR2 reads FYNNEI. V lost 6 bases and J 5 bases, leaving 8 bases between the germline ends. CDR3: CASSKQDEQYF. The CDR3 region has the DNA TGTGCCAGCAGCAAACAAGACGAGCAGTACTTC.

This clone occurred once. V gene TRBV7-2 combines with J gene TRBJ1-4; D is ambiguous. This CDR3 has 13 residues. The V and J ends lost 5 bases and 14 bases respectively, with 18 bases between them. CDR1 and CDR2 (germline): SGHTA, FQGNSA. This CDR3 is CASSLPSILPLFF. The CDR3 bases are TGTGCCAGCAGCCTACCGTCTATTTTACCCCTGTTTTTT.

The CDR3 here is CASSLGWEGARSDEQYF. CDR3 coding DNA: TGTGCCAGCAGTTTAGGTTGGGAGGGGGCGAGGTCAGACGAGCAGTACTTC. The chain combines TRBV27 with TRBJ2-7; either TRBD1 or TRBD2 may fit D (7 bases each). V gave up 2 bases and J gave up 5 bases, with 22 bases separating them. This CDR3 contains 17 residues. Germline loops: CDR1 MNHEY, CDR2 SMNVEV (reference sequence).

The chain links TRBV2 to TRBJ2-1, with 11 bases that match TRBD1. Looked up from germline, CDR1 is SNHLY and CDR2 is FYNNEI. V gave up 5 bases and J gave up 7 bases; unmatched junction bases: 7. The CDR3 spans 15 residues. CDR3: CASSTDRGQGNEQFF. CDR3 in DNA: TGTGCCAGCAGTACGGACAGGGGGCAAGGAAATGAGCAGTTCTTC.

The chain is built from TRBV5-1 and TRBJ1-3; 8 nucleotides agree with TRBD1. Germline CDR1 and CDR2: SGHRS and YFSETQ. This CDR3 has 13 residues. The J segment lost 4 bases and the V segment lost 4 bases, leaving 1 base of the junction unmatched. The DNA of the CDR3 is TGCGCCAGCAGCGGGGACAGGGGAAACACCATATATTTT. It specifies CASSGDRGNTIYF.

This clone has more than one count but fewer than ten. The rearrangement uses TRBV4-1 and TRBJ2-3; tentatively, D is TRBD2 (6 bases). From germline, CDR1 is MGHRA and CDR2 YSYEKL. The ends were cut back, 4 bases at V and 3 bases at J, with 8 bases in the middle. This CDR3 comprises 13 residues. CDR3 in amino acids: CASSRGTTDTQYF. CDR3 in DNA: TGCGCCAGCAGCCGTGGGACTACAGATACGCAGTATTTT.

The chain joins TRBV6-6 to TRBJ2-7; 7 nucleotides agree with TRBD1. Germline V gene data show CDR1 as MNHNY and CDR2 as SVGAGI (reference sequence). V lost 7 bases to trimming and J lost 2 bases; unmatched junction nucleotides: 11. The CDR3 consists of 15 residues. For the CDR3, the DNA is TGTGCCAGCAATTATAATGGACAGGCTGCCTACGAGCAGTACTTC. Its translation: CASNYNGQAAYEQYF.

The rearrangement joins TRBV5-5 to TRBJ2-3; 11 bases line up with TRBD2. V lost 5 bases, J lost 0 bases, and 14 bases stayed unmatched. Per the germline V gene, CDR1 is SGHKS and CDR2 is YYEKEE (reference sequence). The CDR3 is 19 amino acids. In nucleotides, the CDR3 is TGTGCCAGCAGTAGCTCCCTAGGGACTAGCGGATATAGCACAGATACGCAGTATTTT. It yields the protein CASSSSLGTSGYSTDTQYF.

CDR3 residues: CATSGIGSYEQFF. The CDR3 coding sequence is TGTGCCACCAGTGGGATAGGGAGCTATGAGCAGTTCTTC. The gene calls are TRBV15 and TRBJ2-1; TRBD2 might be the D (5 bases). CDR1 is LNHNV, CDR2 YYDKDF, per germline (reference sequence). The ends were cut back, 6 bases at V and 8 bases at J, with 14 bases in the middle. The CDR3 extends over 13 amino acids.

This sequence joins TRBV15 and TRBJ2-1; 10 bases fit TRBD2. The V and J ends lost 3 bases and 4 bases, in that order; junction bases with no gene match: 6. CDR1 and CDR2 (germline): LNHNV, YYDKDF (reference sequence). The CDR3 spans 16 residues. In DNA form, the CDR3 reads TGTGCCACCAGCAGCTATAAGCGGGGGGGTTACAATGAGCAGTTCTTC. This sequence encodes CATSSYKRGGYNEQFF.

The chain combines TRBV18 with TRBJ1-3; D call uncertain. V dropped 3 bases and J dropped 4 bases, with 16 bases sitting between them. Germline V gene sequence: CDR1 KGHSH, CDR2 LQKENI. The CDR3 extends over 16 amino acids. The CDR3 is CASSPQEPLNGNTIYF. DNA for the CDR3: TGTGCCAGCTCACCCCAGGAGCCTCTGAACGGAAACACCATATATTTT.

The chain is built from TRBV19 and TRBJ2-1; 8 positions match TRBD2. The CDR3 consists of 15 residues. Germline CDR1 is LNHDA and CDR2 is SQIVND (reference sequence). With 9 bases clipped from V and 2 bases from J, the junction kept 9 bases outside the gene matches. Written as DNA, the CDR3 is TGTGCCAGCTCAAAAGCGGGAGAGGCCTACAATGAGCAGTTCTTC. Its translation: CASSKAGEAYNEQFF. Using reference TRBV19 and TRBJ2-1 for the parts outside the CDR3, the full variable domain is DGGITQSPKYLFRKEGQNVTLSCEQNLNHDAMYWYRQDPGQGLRLIYYSQIVNDFQKGDIAEGYSVSREKKESFPLTVTSAQKNPTAFYLCASSKAGEAYNEQFFGPGTRLTVL.

The chain recombines TRBV7-8 with TRBJ1-5; TRBD1 is a possible D gene (6 bases). V was trimmed by 5 bases and J by 5 bases, leaving 22 bases between them. The CDR3 has 17 residues. Germline V gene data show CDR1 as SGHVS and CDR2 as FQNEAQ. This CDR3 reads CASSPRYVRGEDQPQHF. Here the CDR3 DNA reads TGTGCCAGCAGCCCCCGTTATGTCAGGGGAGAGGATCAGCCCCAGCATTTT.

The chain joins TRBV27 to TRBJ1-2; maybe TRBD1 (5 bases). Between the trimmed V and J ends, which lost 2 bases and 3 bases, there was a span of 19 bases. The germline V gene encodes CDR1 MNHEY and CDR2 SMNVEV (reference sequence). This CDR3 region has 17 residues. As DNA, the CDR3 is TGTGCCAGCAGTTTAAATACCCTTTGGGGCAGATACTATGGCTACACCTTC. It yields the protein CASSLNTLWGRYYGYTF.

The J gene is TRBJ2-1, the V gene TRBV7-8; 9 positions match TRBD2. CDR3 size: 16 residues. V lost 5 bases and J lost 8; bases outside the gene matches: 13. Germline V gives CDR1 SGHVS, CDR2 FQNEAQ. The CDR3: CASSDRAGGPGDEQFF. CDR3 nucleotides: TGTGCCAGCAGCGACCGGGCGGGGGGGCCTGGGGATGAGCAGTTCTTC.

The rearrangement joins TRBV11-3 to TRBJ2-2, with 10 bases identical to TRBD1. Per germline, CDR1 SGHNT and CDR2 YENEEA. The ends lost 3 bases at V and 3 bases at J; junction bases unmatched: 4. This CDR3 is 16 amino acids long. CDR3 bases: TGTGCCAGCAGCTTCCGGGACAGGGGTTACACCGGGGAGCTGTTTTTT. It encodes CASSFRDRGYTGELFF. Looking up the rest from reference TRBV11-3 and TRBJ2-2 gives the full variable domain: EAGVVQSPRYKIIEKKQPVAFWCNPISGHNTLYWYLQNLGQGPELLIRYENEEAVDDSQLPKDRFSAERLKGVDSTLKIQPAELGDSAVYLCASSFRDRGYTGELFFGEGSRLTVL.

A remark on this clone: One end of the junction fails to match germline, which may point to a read error. The chain uses TRBV18 and TRBJ2-3; 9 bases fit TRBD1. Looked up from germline, CDR1 is KGHSH and CDR2 is LQKENI. The CDR3 sequence is 19 residues long. CDR3 sequence reads: CASSPRNSGTGRNGDTQYF. In DNA, the CDR3 is TGTGCCAGCTCCCCACGAAACTCCGGGACAGGGAGAAACGGTGATACGCAGTATTTT. Full variable domain (missing parts from reference TRBV18 and TRBJ2-3): NAGVMQNPRHLVRRRGQEARLRCSPMKGHSHVYWYRQLPEEGLKFMVYLQKENIIDESGMPKERFSAEFPKEGPSILRIQQVVRGDSAAYFCASSPRNSGTGRNGDTQYFGPGTRLTVL.